This TCR beta chain was captured by sequencing in a study of T cells after somatic rescue of genetic block. Clones were read by immunoSEQ multiplex PCR, and TCRdb kept only the in-frame ones, dropping some. The top ten hold roughly 21% of the sample, which has some 12,000 clones, around 72% seen once. Only one count was recorded for this clone. Unmatched junction bases numbered 3, after V lost 3 bases and J lost 2 bases. Germline CDR1 and CDR2: ENHRY and SYGVKD. The CDR3 runs 14 residues. The sequenced material came from peripheral blood mononuclear cells (PBMCs). The TCR originated in a boy aged 10-17 years. This chain connects TRBV10-3 to TRBJ1-2; 7 bases are shared with TRBD1. The CDR3 region has the DNA TGTGCCATCAGTGACTCACAGGGGAACTATGGCTACACCTTC. It codes for CAISDSQGNYGYTF.